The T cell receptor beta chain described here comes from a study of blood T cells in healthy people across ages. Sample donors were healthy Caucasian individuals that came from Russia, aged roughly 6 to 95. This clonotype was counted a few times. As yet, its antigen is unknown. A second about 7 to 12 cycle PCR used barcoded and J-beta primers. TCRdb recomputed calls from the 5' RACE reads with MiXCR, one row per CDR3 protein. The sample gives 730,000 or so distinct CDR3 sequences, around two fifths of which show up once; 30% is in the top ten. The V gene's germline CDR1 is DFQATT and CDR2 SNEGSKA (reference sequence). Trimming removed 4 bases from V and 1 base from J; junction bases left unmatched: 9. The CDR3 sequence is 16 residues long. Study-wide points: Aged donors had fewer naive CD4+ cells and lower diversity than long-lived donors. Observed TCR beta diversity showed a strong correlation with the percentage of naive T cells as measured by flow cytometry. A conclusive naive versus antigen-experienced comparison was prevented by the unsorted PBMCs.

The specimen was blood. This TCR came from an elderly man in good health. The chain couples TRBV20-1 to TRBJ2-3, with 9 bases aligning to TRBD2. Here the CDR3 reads CSATPSGGLGTDTQYF. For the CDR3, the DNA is TGCAGTGCTACACCGAGCGGGGGGCTAGGCACAGATACGCAGTATTTT.